This is a list of T cell receptor beta chains from one sample in a study of blood T cells in healthy people across ages. TCRdb used MiXCR to reprocess the 5' RACE reads, holding one entry per CDR3 protein. The table records about 810,000 distinct CDR3 sequences, under 40% of them present only once. The sequencing input was blood. The receptors were gathered from a man younger than 30 in good health. CDR3s include the opening cysteine and the closing phenylalanine or tryptophan. The D gene is left open where the match is weak. Rows give clone size only sometimes, using once, few, many, or a class for an expanded clone.

clone_size: -; d_call: TRBD2; j_call: TRBJ2-5; v_call: TRBV5-1; cdr3_aa: CASSRQGLEVKETQYF; cdr3_nt: TGCGCCAGCAGCCGGCAGGGACTAGAAGTGAAAGAGACCCAGTACTTC
clone_size: -; d_call: -; j_call: TRBJ2-1; v_call: TRBV7-8; cdr3_aa: CASRESYRDEQFF; cdr3_nt: TGTGCCAGCAGAGAATCATATCGGGATGAGCAGTTCTTC
clone_size: few; d_call: -; j_call: TRBJ1-2; v_call: TRBV7-9; cdr3_aa: CASSRVRLGYTF; cdr3_nt: TGTGCCAGCAGCCGAGTACGTCTTGGCTACACCTTC
clone_size: few; d_call: -; j_call: TRBJ1-5; v_call: TRBV27; cdr3_aa: CASSFSGTGLGQPQHF; cdr3_nt: TGTGCCAGCAGTTTTTCCGGGACGGGGCTGGGTCAGCCCCAGCATTTT
clone_size: -; d_call: -; j_call: TRBJ2-1; v_call: TRBV6-1; cdr3_aa: CVSNEQFF; cdr3_nt: TGTGTATCCAATGAGCAGTTCTTC
clone_size: -; d_call: -; j_call: TRBJ2-7; v_call: TRBV30; cdr3_aa: CAWSPGYEQYF; cdr3_nt: TGTGCCTGGAGTCCGGGCTACGAGCAGTACTTC
clone_size: -; d_call: TRBD1; j_call: TRBJ1-1; v_call: TRBV11-1; cdr3_aa: CASSRQGGAGTEAFF; cdr3_nt: TGTGCCAGCAGCCGACAAGGGGGCGCCGGCACTGAAGCTTTCTTT
clone_size: few; d_call: TRBD2; j_call: TRBJ2-2; v_call: TRBV6-5; cdr3_aa: CACRTGASGNTGELFF; cdr3_nt: TGTGCCTGTCGGACCGGGGCTAGCGGGAACACCGGGGAGCTGTTTTTT
clone_size: few; d_call: TRBD1; j_call: TRBJ2-7; v_call: TRBV7-2; cdr3_aa: CASSLEDRSSYEQYF; cdr3_nt: TGTGCCAGCAGCTTAGAGGACAGGAGCTCCTACGAGCAGTACTTC
clone_size: many; d_call: TRBD1; j_call: TRBJ1-2; v_call: TRBV4-3; cdr3_aa: CASSQELGQGERYGYTF; cdr3_nt: TGCGCCAGCAGCCAAGAGCTGGGACAGGGGGAACGCTATGGCTACACCTTC
clone_size: -; d_call: -; j_call: TRBJ2-3; v_call: TRBV7-9; cdr3_aa: CAGSLVGDRRDTQYF; cdr3_nt: TGTGCCGGCAGCTTAGTTGGGGACCGCAGGGATACGCAGTATTTT
clone_size: -; d_call: -; j_call: TRBJ2-1; v_call: TRBV20-1; cdr3_aa: CSARDPQAPSYNEQFF; cdr3_nt: TGCAGTGCTAGAGATCCGCAAGCTCCTTCCTACAATGAGCAGTTCTTC
clone_size: few; d_call: -; j_call: TRBJ1-1; v_call: TRBV12-3/TRBV12-4; cdr3_aa: CASSIMNTEAFF; cdr3_nt: TGTGCCAGCAGTATTATGAACACTGAAGCTTTCTTT
clone_size: few; d_call: -; j_call: TRBJ1-1; v_call: TRBV6-2/TRBV6-3; cdr3_aa: CASTDPGALDTEAFF; cdr3_nt: TGTGCCAGCACCGACCCGGGGGCCCTGGACACTGAAGCTTTCTTT
clone_size: few; d_call: -; j_call: TRBJ1-2; v_call: TRBV4-3; cdr3_aa: CASSQDGGAGYGYTF; cdr3_nt: TGCGCCAGCAGCCAAGATGGAGGGGCAGGCTATGGCTACACCTTC
clone_size: -; d_call: -; j_call: TRBJ1-4; v_call: TRBV30; cdr3_aa: CAWSSTNEKLFF; cdr3_nt: TGTGCCTGGAGTTCAACTAATGAAAAACTGTTTTTT
clone_size: few; d_call: TRBD2; j_call: TRBJ2-1; v_call: TRBV20-1; cdr3_aa: CSARDTASGVYNEQFF; cdr3_nt: TGCAGTGCTAGAGATACGGCTAGCGGGGTTTACAATGAGCAGTTCTTC
clone_size: few; d_call: -; j_call: TRBJ2-3; v_call: TRBV25-1; cdr3_aa: CASSQNRESTDTQYF; cdr3_nt: TGTGCCAGCAGCCAGAACAGGGAGAGCACAGATACGCAGTATTTT
clone_size: -; d_call: -; j_call: TRBJ1-2; v_call: TRBV20-1; cdr3_aa: CSARDQESYGYTF; cdr3_nt: TGCAGTGCTAGAGATCAGGAATCCTATGGCTACACCTTC
clone_size: once; d_call: -; j_call: TRBJ2-5; v_call: TRBV3-1; cdr3_aa: CAGSLGTDWTQYF; cdr3_nt: TGTGCCGGCAGCCTCGGGACTGATTGGACCCAGTACTTC
clone_size: -; d_call: -; j_call: TRBJ2-7; v_call: TRBV6-2/TRBV6-3; cdr3_aa: CASRKGTTYEQYF; cdr3_nt: TGTGCCAGCAGAAAGGGGACCACCTACGAGCAGTACTTC
clone_size: few; d_call: -; j_call: TRBJ1-5; v_call: TRBV19; cdr3_aa: CASSDVANQPQHF; cdr3_nt: TGTGCCAGTAGTGACGTTGCCAATCAGCCCCAGCATTTT
clone_size: -; d_call: -; j_call: TRBJ1-3; v_call: TRBV12-3/TRBV12-4; cdr3_aa: CASSLNTIYF; cdr3_nt: TGTGCCAGCAGTTTAAACACCATATATTTT
clone_size: -; d_call: -; j_call: TRBJ2-1; v_call: TRBV12-3/TRBV12-4; cdr3_aa: CASSLGRGHFIGEQFF; cdr3_nt: TGTGCCAGCAGTTTGGGGCGGGGTCATTTTATTGGTGAGCAGTTCTTC
clone_size: once; d_call: -; j_call: TRBJ2-3; v_call: TRBV20-1; cdr3_aa: CSARGGVGTDTQYF; cdr3_nt: TGCAGTGCTCGAGGAGGGGTGGGCACAGATACGCAGTATTTT
clone_size: -; d_call: -; j_call: TRBJ2-5; v_call: TRBV20-1; cdr3_aa: CSASGQGVRETQYF; cdr3_nt: -
clone_size: -; d_call: -; j_call: TRBJ2-1; v_call: TRBV5-1; cdr3_aa: CASLRDSSNEQFF; cdr3_nt: TGCGCCAGCCTCCGGGACTCTTCCAATGAGCAGTTCTTC
clone_size: -; d_call: -; j_call: TRBJ2-7; v_call: TRBV20-1; cdr3_aa: CSAGDYVGQYF; cdr3_nt: TGCAGTGCTGGAGATTACGTGGGGCAGTACTTC
clone_size: -; d_call: -; j_call: TRBJ2-7; v_call: TRBV28; cdr3_aa: CASSFLSGTGLWEQYF; cdr3_nt: TGTGCCAGCAGTTTCCTCTCCGGGACTGGCCTCTGGGAGCAGTACTTC
clone_size: -; d_call: -; j_call: TRBJ2-3; v_call: TRBV7-6; cdr3_aa: CASSLEIRSDTQYF; cdr3_nt: TGTGCCAGCAGCTTAGAGATACGGTCCGATACGCAGTATTTT
clone_size: few; d_call: -; j_call: TRBJ2-1; v_call: TRBV6-5; cdr3_aa: CASSPTPTVSSYNEQFF; cdr3_nt: TGTGCCAGCAGCCCCACACCCACAGTGAGCTCCTACAATGAGCAGTTCTTC
clone_size: few; d_call: TRBD2; j_call: TRBJ2-7; v_call: TRBV6-2/TRBV6-3; cdr3_aa: CASFLSGGYLYNEQYF; cdr3_nt: TGTGCCAGCTTTCTCTCGGGGGGATACCTTTACAATGAGCAGTACTTC
clone_size: few; d_call: TRBD2; j_call: TRBJ2-3; v_call: TRBV20-1; cdr3_aa: CSAGLLRGGADTQYF; cdr3_nt: TGCAGTGCTGGACTGCTGCGGGGGGGGGCAGATACGCAGTATTTT
clone_size: -; d_call: -; j_call: TRBJ1-2; v_call: TRBV2; cdr3_aa: CASSEYAGPYGYTF; cdr3_nt: TGTGCCAGCAGTGAATACGCAGGCCCCTATGGCTACACCTTC
clone_size: few; d_call: TRBD1; j_call: TRBJ2-2; v_call: TRBV20-1; cdr3_aa: CSAQRTGLGGELFF; cdr3_nt: TGCAGTGCCCAACGGACAGGGTTGGGCGGGGAGCTGTTTTTT
clone_size: many; d_call: -; j_call: TRBJ2-7; v_call: TRBV6-2/TRBV6-3; cdr3_aa: CASSHNYEQYF; cdr3_nt: TGTGCCAGCAGTCACAACTACGAGCAGTACTTC
clone_size: -; d_call: TRBD1; j_call: TRBJ2-5; v_call: TRBV20-1; cdr3_aa: CSARDGAGGQETQYF; cdr3_nt: TGCAGTGCTAGAGACGGAGCAGGGGGCCAAGAGACCCAGTACTTC
clone_size: -; d_call: TRBD2; j_call: TRBJ2-5; v_call: TRBV14; cdr3_aa: CASSQDIAGGYQETQYF; cdr3_nt: TGTGCCAGCAGCCAAGATATAGCGGGGGGATACCAAGAGACCCAGTACTTC
clone_size: -; d_call: TRBD1; j_call: TRBJ2-7; v_call: TRBV7-2; cdr3_aa: CASSARQGFDAYEQYF; cdr3_nt: TGTGCCAGCAGCGCGCGACAGGGCTTCGATGCCTACGAGCAGTACTTC
clone_size: many; d_call: TRBD2; j_call: TRBJ2-1; v_call: TRBV27; cdr3_aa: CASSNVAGPNEQFF; cdr3_nt: TGTGCCAGCAGTAACGTAGCGGGGCCGAATGAGCAGTTCTTC
clone_size: -; d_call: TRBD1; j_call: TRBJ2-4; v_call: TRBV28; cdr3_aa: CVSSAGQGFDIQYF; cdr3_nt: TGTGTCAGCAGTGCGGGACAGGGGTTTGACATTCAGTACTTC
clone_size: -; d_call: TRBD2; j_call: TRBJ2-7; v_call: TRBV4-2; cdr3_aa: CASSPSRLAGDNEQYF; cdr3_nt: TGTGCCAGCAGCCCAAGTAGGCTAGCGGGGGACAATGAGCAGTACTTC
clone_size: many; d_call: -; j_call: TRBJ1-2; v_call: TRBV12-3/TRBV12-4; cdr3_aa: CATSSGETYGYTF; cdr3_nt: TGTGCCACCTCGTCCGGGGAGACCTATGGCTACACCTTC
clone_size: few; d_call: -; j_call: TRBJ1-5; v_call: TRBV7-2; cdr3_aa: CASSLVPNNQPQHF; cdr3_nt: TGTGCCAGCAGCTTAGTCCCAAACAATCAGCCCCAGCATTTT
clone_size: -; d_call: -; j_call: TRBJ1-1; v_call: TRBV9; cdr3_aa: CASSSSGRLNTEAFF; cdr3_nt: TGTGCCAGCAGCTCCTCGGGACGGCTGAACACTGAAGCTTTCTTT
clone_size: -; d_call: -; j_call: TRBJ2-7; v_call: TRBV15; cdr3_aa: CATSRLGDYGPYEQYF; cdr3_nt: TGTGCCACCAGCAGACTTGGAGACTATGGGCCCTACGAGCAGTACTTC
clone_size: -; d_call: TRBD1; j_call: TRBJ1-4; v_call: TRBV4-3; cdr3_aa: CAGSQGTVGAEKLFF; cdr3_nt: TGCGCCGGCAGCCAGGGGACAGTCGGTGCTGAAAAACTGTTTTTT
clone_size: -; d_call: -; j_call: TRBJ1-2; v_call: TRBV7-9; cdr3_aa: CASSLPDRQAGYTF; cdr3_nt: TGTGCCAGCAGCTTACCCGACCGACAGGCGGGCTACACCTTC
clone_size: many; d_call: -; j_call: TRBJ1-2; v_call: TRBV12-3/TRBV12-4; cdr3_aa: CASSLGGAANYGYTF; cdr3_nt: TGTGCCAGCAGCTTAGGTGGAGCAGCTAACTATGGCTACACCTTC